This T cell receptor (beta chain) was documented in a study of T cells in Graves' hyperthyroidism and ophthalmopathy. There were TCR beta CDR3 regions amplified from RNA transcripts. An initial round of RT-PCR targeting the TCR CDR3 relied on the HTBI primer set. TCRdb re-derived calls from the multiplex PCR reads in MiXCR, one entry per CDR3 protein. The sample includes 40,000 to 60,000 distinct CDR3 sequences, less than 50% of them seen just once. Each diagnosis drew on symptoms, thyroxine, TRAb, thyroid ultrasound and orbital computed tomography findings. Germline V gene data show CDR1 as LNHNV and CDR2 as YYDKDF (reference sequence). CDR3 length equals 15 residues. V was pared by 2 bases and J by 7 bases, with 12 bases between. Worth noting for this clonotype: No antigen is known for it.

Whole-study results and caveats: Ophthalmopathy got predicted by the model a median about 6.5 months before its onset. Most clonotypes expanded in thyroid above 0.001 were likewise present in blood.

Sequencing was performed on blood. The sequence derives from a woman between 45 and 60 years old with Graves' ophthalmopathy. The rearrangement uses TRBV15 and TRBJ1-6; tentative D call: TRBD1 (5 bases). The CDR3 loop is CATSRQGIPNSPLHF. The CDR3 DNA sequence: TGTGCCACCAGCAGACAGGGCATTCCGAATTCACCCCTCCACTTT.